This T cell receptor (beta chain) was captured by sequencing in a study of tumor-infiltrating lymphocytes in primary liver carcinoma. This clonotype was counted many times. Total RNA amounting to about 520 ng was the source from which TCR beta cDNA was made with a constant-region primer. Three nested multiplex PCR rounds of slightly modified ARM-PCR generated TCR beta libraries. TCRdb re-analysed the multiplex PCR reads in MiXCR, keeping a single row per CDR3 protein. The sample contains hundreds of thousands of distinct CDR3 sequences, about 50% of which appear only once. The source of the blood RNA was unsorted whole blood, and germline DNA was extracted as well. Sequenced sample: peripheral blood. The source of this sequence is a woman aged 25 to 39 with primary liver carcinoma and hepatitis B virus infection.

This chain's CDR3 is CASSPSGRQGDIQYF. CDR3 DNA: TGTGCCAGCAGCCCGTCGGGCAGACAGGGAGACATTCAGTACTTC. The V call is TRBV28, the J call TRBJ2-4; TRBD1 aligns across 7 bases. V lost 6 bases and J lost 8; bases outside the gene matches: 13. The CDR3 length is 15 residues. Germline CDR1 reads MDHEN; CDR2 reads SYDVKM.